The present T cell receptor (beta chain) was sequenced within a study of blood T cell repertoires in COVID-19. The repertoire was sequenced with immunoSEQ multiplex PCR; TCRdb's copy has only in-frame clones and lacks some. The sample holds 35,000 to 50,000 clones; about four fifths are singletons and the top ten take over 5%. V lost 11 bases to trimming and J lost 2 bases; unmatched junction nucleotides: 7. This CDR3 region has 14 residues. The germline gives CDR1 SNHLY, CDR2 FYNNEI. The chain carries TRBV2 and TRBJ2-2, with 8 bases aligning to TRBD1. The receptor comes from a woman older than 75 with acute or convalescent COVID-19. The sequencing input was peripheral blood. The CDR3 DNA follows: TGTGCCTCCCGGACAGGGATTAACACCGGGGAGCTGTTTTTT. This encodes CASRTGINTGELFF.